This T cell receptor (beta chain) comes out of a study of cytomegalovirus exposure and HLA in healthy donors. The V gene's germline CDR1 is MNHEY and CDR2 SVGAGI. CDR3 length equals 12 residues. The ends lost 4 bases at V and 4 bases at J; junction bases unmatched: 0. Regarding this clone: Other DNA variants within this sample encode the same CDR3.

Vbeta (60) and Jbeta (13) primers were used in the PCR. Method: immunoSEQ multiplex PCR; TCRdb's copy keeps in-frame clones and lacks some. The sample yields 160,000 or so clones, roughly 73% seen once. The TCR sequence derives from a woman aged 30 to 39 in good health and CMV-seronegative. Sequences were obtained from PBMCs. The chain uses TRBV6-5 and TRBJ1-1, with 7 bases fitting TRBD1. The DNA for the CDR3 is TGTGCCAGCAGTTCAGGGGGCACTGAAGCTTTCTTT. Amino acids: CASSSGGTEAFF.